These T cell receptor beta chains were read from a single sample in a study of lymphopenia after photon versus proton radiotherapy. Sequenced by immunoSEQ multiplex PCR; TCRdb stores in-frame clones only, minus some. Among about 70,000 clones listed, more than 75% were seen once. This sample comprised peripheral blood, obtained from a patient treated with proton-based radiotherapy. Receptors were obtained from an older man with esophageal cancer. The CDR3 runs from the conserved cysteine through the conserved F or W. The D gene is left open where the match is weak. Where a row states a size, it is once, few, many or the class of an expanded clone; other rows omit it.

abundance	v_gene	d_gene	j_gene	CDR3aa	CDR3nt
.	TRBV13	.	TRBJ2-6	CASGSSGANVLTF	TGTGCCAGTGGCTCCTCTGGGGCCAACGTCCTGACTTTC
.	TRBV15	TRBD1	TRBJ2-5	CATSRDREETQYF	TGTGCCACCAGCCGGGACAGGGAAGAGACCCAGTACTTC
.	TRBV19	.	TRBJ2-7	CASKEIGRFGYEQYF	TGTGCCAGTAAGGAGATTGGGAGATTTGGCTACGAGCAGTACTTC
.	TRBV19	.	TRBJ2-7	CASRGAYEQYF	TGTGCCAGTAGGGGGGCCTACGAGCAGTACTTC
.	TRBV6-1	.	TRBJ1-1	CASQTGGPDTEAFF	TGTGCCAGCCAAACGGGGGGTCCGGACACTGAAGCTTTCTTT
.	TRBV7-2	.	TRBJ1-5	CASSLGLGRQGSNQPQHF	TGTGCCAGCAGCTTAGGCCTTGGTCGGCAAGGTAGCAATCAGCCCCAGCATTTT
once	TRBV29-1	.	TRBJ2-5	CSVRRGQQETQYF	TGCAGCGTCCGAAGGGGCCAGCAAGAGACCCAGTACTTC
few	TRBV7-2	.	TRBJ1-5	CASSLANQPQHF	TGTGCCAGCAGCTTAGCGAATCAGCCCCAGCATTTT
.	TRBV7-6	.	TRBJ2-7	CASSPRTGEQYF	TGTGCCAGCAGCCCAAGAACAGGGGAGCAGTACTTC
.	TRBV5-8	.	TRBJ1-4	CASSAAGGTTNEKLFF	TGTGCCAGCAGCGCCGCGGGGGGGACAACTAATGAAAAACTGTTTTTT
.	TRBV7-6	.	TRBJ2-3	CASSRLRLSTDTQYF	TGTGCCAGCAGCCGACTAAGGTTAAGCACAGATACGCAGTATTTT
.	TRBV27	.	TRBJ2-7	CASSVSPPGVEQYF	TGTGCCAGCAGCGTCTCCCCCCCAGGGGTCGAGCAGTACTTC
.	TRBV7-9	.	TRBJ2-1	CASSLALGEQFF	TGTGCCAGCAGCTTAGCGCTCGGTGAGCAGTTCTTC
few	TRBV7-8	.	TRBJ2-4	CASSPSRGRGIQYF	TGTGCCAGCAGCCCCAGCCGGGGTCGGGGCATTCAGTACTTC
.	TRBV4-2	TRBD1	TRBJ1-5	CASSQAGQGYSNQPQHF	TGTGCCAGCAGCCAAGCGGGACAGGGGTACAGCAATCAGCCCCAGCATTTT
few	TRBV11-1	.	TRBJ2-7	CASTSGGGTGSYEQYF	TGTGCCAGCACCTCAGGTGGGGGGACGGGTTCCTACGAGCAGTACTTC
.	TRBV30	.	TRBJ1-1	CAWSVGARDTEAFF	TGTGCCTGGAGTGTAGGGGCCCGAGACACTGAAGCTTTCTTT
.	TRBV2	.	TRBJ2-3	CASSEARDTQYF	TGTGCCAGCAGTGAAGCGAGGGATACGCAGTATTTT
.	TRBV9	TRBD2	TRBJ2-1	CASSVFPSGEGIYNEQFF	TGTGCCAGCAGCGTATTCCCCTCCGGGGAGGGAATATACAATGAGCAGTTCTTC
.	TRBV29-1	.	TRBJ2-1	CSSIARGFSSPSLNEQFF	TGCAGCTCCATAGCACGAGGGTTTTCCTCTCCTTCTCTCAATGAGCAGTTCTTC
.	TRBV15	.	TRBJ2-3	CATSRASWPSTDTQYF	TGTGCCACCAGCAGAGCGTCGTGGCCTAGCACAGATACGCAGTATTTT
.	TRBV4-3	.	TRBJ2-7	CASSQDRQSLEQYF	TGCGCCAGCAGCCAAGATCGACAGAGCCTAGAGCAGTACTTC
.	TRBV10-2	.	TRBJ1-2	CASRGFGGFYGYTF	TGCGCCAGCAGAGGTTTTGGGGGCTTCTATGGCTACACCTTC
.	TRBV9	TRBD2	TRBJ2-3	CASSVRGLNTDTQYF	TGTGCCAGCAGCGTAAGGGGACTAAACACAGATACGCAGTATTTT
.	TRBV30	TRBD1	TRBJ2-2	CAWNGQGYTGELFF	TGTGCCTGGAACGGACAGGGATACACCGGGGAGCTGTTTTTT
once	TRBV6-5	TRBD1	TRBJ2-5	CASSYSPTGGEETQYF	TGTGCCAGCAGTTACTCTCCTACAGGGGGCGAAGAGACCCAGTACTTC
.	TRBV28	.	TRBJ1-5	CASRAPGSPQHF	TGTGCCAGCAGAGCACCGGGATCACCCCAGCATTTT
few	TRBV5-1	.	TRBJ2-7	CASSLDNHAYEQYF	TGCGCCAGCAGCTTGGATAACCACGCCTACGAGCAGTACTTC
.	TRBV6-1	.	TRBJ2-4	CASKRGKDDIQYF	TGTGCCAGCAAGCGAGGGAAAGACGACATTCAGTACTTC
.	TRBV5-5	.	TRBJ1-1	CASSSRADRNTEAFF	TGTGCCAGCAGCTCCCGCGCGGACAGGAACACTGAAGCTTTCTTT
once	TRBV7-9	.	TRBJ1-3	CASSLGQGVSGNTIYF	TGTGCCAGCAGCTTAGGTCAGGGCGTCTCTGGAAACACCATATATTTT
once	TRBV19	TRBD1	TRBJ1-5	CASSMDRGLYQPQHF	TGTGCCAGTAGTATGGACAGGGGATTGTATCAGCCCCAGCATTTT
.	TRBV30	.	TRBJ1-5	CAWSVLSGPYSNQPQHF	TGTGCCTGGAGTGTACTGTCAGGCCCCTATAGCAATCAGCCCCAGCATTTT
.	TRBV18	.	TRBJ2-5	CAGALQETQYF	TGTGCCGGGGCCTTACAAGAGACCCAGTACTTC
.	TRBV6-6	.	TRBJ2-7	CASTTAGFPYEQYF	TGTGCCAGCACCACCGCCGGGTTTCCCTACGAGCAGTACTTC
.	TRBV5-8	TRBD1	TRBJ1-4	CASSQDRGEKLFF	TGTGCCAGCAGCCAAGACAGGGGGGAAAAACTGTTTTTT
once	TRBV7-2	.	TRBJ1-4	CASSQSGGRNNEKLFF	TGTGCCAGCAGCCAAAGCGGGGGGCGAAATAATGAAAAACTGTTTTTT
.	TRBV18	.	TRBJ1-2	CASSPDNDIPTNYGYTF	TGTGCCAGCTCACCCGACAACGACATACCCACTAACTATGGCTACACCTTC
.	TRBV4-3	.	TRBJ1-1	CASSQGVEETEAFF	TGCGCCAGCAGCCAAGGGGTCGAGGAAACTGAAGCTTTCTTT
.	TRBV7-6	TRBD2	TRBJ2-7	CASSLAVGEGVGEQYF	TGTGCCAGCAGCTTAGCGGTTGGGGAGGGAGTGGGCGAGCAGTACTTC
.	TRBV25-1	TRBD1	TRBJ1-5	CASITDRENNQPQHF	TGTGCCAGCATTACGGACAGGGAAAACAATCAGCCCCAGCATTTT
.	TRBV18	TRBD1	TRBJ2-1	CASSPGQGLSYNEQFF	TGTGCCAGCTCCCCTGGACAGGGCCTCTCCTACAATGAGCAGTTCTTC
.	TRBV4-1	TRBD1	TRBJ2-7	CASSYGTGNSYEQYF	TGCGCCAGCAGCTACGGGACAGGGAACTCCTACGAGCAGTACTTC
few	TRBV4-2	.	TRBJ1-1	CASSQPGFEAFF	TGTGCCAGCAGCCAGCCGGGATTTGAAGCTTTCTTT
few	TRBV14	.	TRBJ1-6	CASSQGRENSPLHF	TGTGCCAGCAGCCAAGGACGGGAAAATTCACCCCTCCACTTT
.	TRBV18	TRBD1	TRBJ1-1	CASSPGQGWAEAFF	TGTGCCAGCTCACCAGGACAGGGATGGGCTGAAGCTTTCTTT
.	TRBV11-2	TRBD2	TRBJ2-5	CASSSNSGGEWETQYF	TGTGCCAGCAGCTCCAATAGCGGGGGGGAGTGGGAGACCCAGTACTTC
.	TRBV19	.	TRBJ1-1	CASSSIGARTNTEAFF	TGTGCCAGTAGCTCTATAGGGGCACGGACGAACACTGAAGCTTTCTTT
.	TRBV18	TRBD1	TRBJ1-1	CASSPDDRATEAFF	TGTGCCAGCTCACCAGACGACAGGGCCACTGAAGCTTTCTTT